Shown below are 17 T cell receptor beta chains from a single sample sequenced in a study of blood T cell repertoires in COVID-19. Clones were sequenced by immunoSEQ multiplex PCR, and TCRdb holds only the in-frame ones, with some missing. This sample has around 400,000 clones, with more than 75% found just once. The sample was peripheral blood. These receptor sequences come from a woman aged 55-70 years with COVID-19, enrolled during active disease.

The CDR3 loop reads CASKDRGPEQYF. CDR3 in DNA: TGTGCCAGCAAAGACAGGGGGCCCGAGCAGTACTTC. V is TRBV3-1 (or the pseudogene TRBV3-2) and J is TRBJ2-7; TRBD1 matches at 10 bases. Germline V lookup: CDR1 LGHDT, CDR2 YNNKEL (reference sequence). The CDR3 spans 12 residues. V shed 7 bases and J 6 bases; nucleotides not matched to a gene: 3.

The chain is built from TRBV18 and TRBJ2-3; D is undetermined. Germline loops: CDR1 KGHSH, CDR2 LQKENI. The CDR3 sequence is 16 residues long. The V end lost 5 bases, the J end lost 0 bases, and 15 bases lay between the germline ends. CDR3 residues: CASSVQTSSSTDTQYF. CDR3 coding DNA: TGTGCCAGCTCAGTACAGACCTCCTCTAGCACAGATACGCAGTATTTT.

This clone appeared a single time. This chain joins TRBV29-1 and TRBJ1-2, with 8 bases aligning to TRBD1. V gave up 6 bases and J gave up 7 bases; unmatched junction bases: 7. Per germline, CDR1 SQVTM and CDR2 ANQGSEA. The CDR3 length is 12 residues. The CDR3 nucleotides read TGCAGCGTGACCGGACAGGGACGTGGCTACACCTTC. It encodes CSVTGQGRGYTF.

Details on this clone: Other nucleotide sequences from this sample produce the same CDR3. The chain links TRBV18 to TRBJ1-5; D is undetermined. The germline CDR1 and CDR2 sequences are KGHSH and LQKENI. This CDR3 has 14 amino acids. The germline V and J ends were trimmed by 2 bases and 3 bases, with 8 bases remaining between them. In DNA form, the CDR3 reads TGTGCCAGCTCACCAACGGGGAACAATCAGCCCCAGCATTTT. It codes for CASSPTGNNQPQHF.

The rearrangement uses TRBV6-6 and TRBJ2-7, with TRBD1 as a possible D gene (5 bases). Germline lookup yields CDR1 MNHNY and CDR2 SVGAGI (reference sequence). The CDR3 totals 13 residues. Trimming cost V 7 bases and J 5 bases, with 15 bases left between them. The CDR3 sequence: CASTPFRVHEQYF. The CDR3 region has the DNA TGTGCCAGCACCCCCTTCAGGGTTCACGAGCAGTACTTC.

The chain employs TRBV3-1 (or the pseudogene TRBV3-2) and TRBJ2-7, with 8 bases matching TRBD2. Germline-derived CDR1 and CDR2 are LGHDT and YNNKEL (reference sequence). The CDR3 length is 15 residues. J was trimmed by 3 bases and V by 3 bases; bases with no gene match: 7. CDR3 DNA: TGTGCCAGCAGCCAGAGTCATAGCGGGGACTACGAGCAGTACTTC. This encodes CASSQSHSGDYEQYF.

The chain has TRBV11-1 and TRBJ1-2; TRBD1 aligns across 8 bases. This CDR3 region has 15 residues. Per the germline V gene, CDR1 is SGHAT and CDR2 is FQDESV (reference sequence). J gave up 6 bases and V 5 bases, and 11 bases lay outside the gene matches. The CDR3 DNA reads TGTGCCAGCAGCCCAAGGACAGGGCGGTTGCATGGCTACACCTTC. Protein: CASSPRTGRLHGYTF.

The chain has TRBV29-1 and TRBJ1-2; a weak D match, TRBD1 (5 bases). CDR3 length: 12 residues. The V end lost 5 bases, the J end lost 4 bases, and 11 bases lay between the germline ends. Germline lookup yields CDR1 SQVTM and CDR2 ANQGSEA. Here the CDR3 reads CSVLWGTYGYTF. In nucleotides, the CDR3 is TGCAGCGTTTTGTGGGGCACCTATGGCTACACCTTC.

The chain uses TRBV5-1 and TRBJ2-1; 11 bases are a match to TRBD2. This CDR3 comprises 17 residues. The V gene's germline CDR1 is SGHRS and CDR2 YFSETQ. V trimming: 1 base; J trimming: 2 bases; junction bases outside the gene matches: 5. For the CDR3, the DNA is TGCGCCAGCAGCTTGATAACTAGCGGGGGAACCTACAATGAGCAGTTCTTC. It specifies CASSLITSGGTYNEQFF. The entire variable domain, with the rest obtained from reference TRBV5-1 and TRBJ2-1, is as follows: KAGVTQTPRYLIKTRGQQVTLSCSPISGHRSVSWYQQTPGQGLQFLFEYFSETQRNKGNFPGRFSGRQFSNSRSEMNVSTLELGDSALYLCASSLITSGGTYNEQFFGPGTRLTVL.

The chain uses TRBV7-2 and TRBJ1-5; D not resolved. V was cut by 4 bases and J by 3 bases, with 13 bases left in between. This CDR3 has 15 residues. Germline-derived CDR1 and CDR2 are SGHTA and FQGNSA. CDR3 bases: TGTGCCAGCAGCTCTAGTTGGGTGATCAATCAGCCCCAGCATTTT. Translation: CASSSSWVINQPQHF.

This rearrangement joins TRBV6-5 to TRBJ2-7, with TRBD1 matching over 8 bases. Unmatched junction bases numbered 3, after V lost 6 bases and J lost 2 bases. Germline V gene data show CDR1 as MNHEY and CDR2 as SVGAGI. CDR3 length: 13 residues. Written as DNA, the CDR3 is TGTGCCAGCAGGACAGGGGCGACCTACGAGCAGTACTTC. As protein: CASRTGATYEQYF.

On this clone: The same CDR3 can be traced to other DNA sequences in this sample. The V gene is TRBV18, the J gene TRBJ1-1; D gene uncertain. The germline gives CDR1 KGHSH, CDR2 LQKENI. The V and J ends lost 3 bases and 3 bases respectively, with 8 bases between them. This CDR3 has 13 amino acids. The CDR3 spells CASSPYRDTEAFF. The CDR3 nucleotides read TGTGCCAGCTCACCGTACCGGGACACTGAAGCTTTCTTT.

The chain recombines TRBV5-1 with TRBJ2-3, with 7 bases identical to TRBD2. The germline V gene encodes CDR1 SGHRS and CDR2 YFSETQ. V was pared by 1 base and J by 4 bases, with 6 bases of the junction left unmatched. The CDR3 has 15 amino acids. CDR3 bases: TGCGCCAGCAGCTTGTCGGGCGGGGGTTCAGATACGCAGTATTTT. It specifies CASSLSGGGSDTQYF.

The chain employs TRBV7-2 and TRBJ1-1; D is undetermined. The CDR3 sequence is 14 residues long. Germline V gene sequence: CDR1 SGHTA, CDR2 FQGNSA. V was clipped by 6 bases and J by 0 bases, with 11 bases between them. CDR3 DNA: TGTGCCAGCAGGCTAGACGATATGAACACTGAAGCTTTCTTT. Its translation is CASRLDDMNTEAFF.

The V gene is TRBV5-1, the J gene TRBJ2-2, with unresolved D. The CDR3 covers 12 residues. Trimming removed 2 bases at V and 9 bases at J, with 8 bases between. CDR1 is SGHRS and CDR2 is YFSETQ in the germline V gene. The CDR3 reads CASSFGQWELFF. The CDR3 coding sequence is TGCGCCAGCAGCTTTGGGCAGTGGGAGCTGTTTTTT.

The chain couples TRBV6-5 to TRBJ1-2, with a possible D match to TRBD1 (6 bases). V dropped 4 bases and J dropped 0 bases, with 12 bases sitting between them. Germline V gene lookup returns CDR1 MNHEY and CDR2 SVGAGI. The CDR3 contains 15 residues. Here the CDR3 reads CASSSGAGTNYGYTF. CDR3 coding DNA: TGTGCCAGCAGTTCAGGGGCCGGAACTAACTATGGCTACACCTTC.

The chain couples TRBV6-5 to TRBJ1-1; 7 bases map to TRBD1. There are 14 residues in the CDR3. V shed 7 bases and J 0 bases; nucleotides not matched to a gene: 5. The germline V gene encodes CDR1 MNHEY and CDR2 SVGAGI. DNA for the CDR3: TGTGCCAGCACCGAGGGGGCCTTGAACACTGAAGCTTTCTTT. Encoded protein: CASTEGALNTEAFF.